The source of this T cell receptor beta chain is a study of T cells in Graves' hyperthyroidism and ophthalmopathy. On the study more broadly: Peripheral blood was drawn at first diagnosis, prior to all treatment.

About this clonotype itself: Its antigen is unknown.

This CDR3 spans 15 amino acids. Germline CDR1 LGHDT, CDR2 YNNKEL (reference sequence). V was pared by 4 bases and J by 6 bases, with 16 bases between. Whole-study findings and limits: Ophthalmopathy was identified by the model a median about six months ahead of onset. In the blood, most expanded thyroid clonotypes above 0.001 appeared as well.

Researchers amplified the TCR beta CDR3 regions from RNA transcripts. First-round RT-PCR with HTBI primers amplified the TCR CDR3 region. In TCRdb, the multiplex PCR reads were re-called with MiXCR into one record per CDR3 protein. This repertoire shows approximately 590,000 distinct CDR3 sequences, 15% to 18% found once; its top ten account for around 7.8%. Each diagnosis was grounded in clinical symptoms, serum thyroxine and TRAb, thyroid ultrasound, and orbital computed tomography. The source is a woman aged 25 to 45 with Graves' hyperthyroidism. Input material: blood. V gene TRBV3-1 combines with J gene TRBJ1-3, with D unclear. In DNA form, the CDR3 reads TGTGCCAGCAGCCTAGGTACACGGCGGGCAAACACCATATATTTT. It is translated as CASSLGTRRANTIYF.